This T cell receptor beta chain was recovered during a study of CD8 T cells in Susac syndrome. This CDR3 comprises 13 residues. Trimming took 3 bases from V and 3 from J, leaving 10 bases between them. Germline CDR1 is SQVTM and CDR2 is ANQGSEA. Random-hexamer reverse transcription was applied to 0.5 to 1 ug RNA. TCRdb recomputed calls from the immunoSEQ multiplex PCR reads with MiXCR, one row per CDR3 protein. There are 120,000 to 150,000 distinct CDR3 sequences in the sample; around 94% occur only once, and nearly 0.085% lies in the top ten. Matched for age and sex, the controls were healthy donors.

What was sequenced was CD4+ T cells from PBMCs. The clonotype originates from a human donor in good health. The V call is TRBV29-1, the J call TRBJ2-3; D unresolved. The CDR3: CSVEARWTDTQYF. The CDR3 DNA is TGCAGCGTTGAGGCACGATGGACAGATACGCAGTATTTT.